This TCR beta chain was sequenced in a study of shared clonotypes between healthy human individuals. Method: immunoSEQ multiplex PCR; TCRdb's copy keeps in-frame clones and lacks some. The sample lists about 600,000 clones, more than 95% occurring once. This CDR3 region has 17 residues. Per the germline V gene, CDR1 is SGHAT and CDR2 is FQNNGV. V lost 1 base and J lost 3; bases outside the gene matches: 7. The genes are TRBV11-2 and TRBJ2-1; 9 bases are a match to TRBD1. The specimen was naive CD4+ T cells sorted from blood. The sample's subset: CD45RA+ positively selected. The receptor comes from a woman aged 25 to 39 in good health. For the CDR3, the DNA is TGTGCCAGCAGCTTAGTACTACGGACAGGGGTCTACAATGAGCAGTTCTTC. As protein: CASSLVLRTGVYNEQFF.